This T cell receptor beta chain was profiled in a study of blood T cell repertoires in COVID-19 (dated by TCRdb to the early 2020s). Notes on the research overall: Collaborator samples came from the United States, Italy and Spain and covered acute and convalescent phases of COVID-19. The material from the prospective study consisted of cDNA or gDNA derived from T cells, B-cell-depleted T cells, or PBMCs. The dataset comprised deeply sampled blood TCRbeta repertoires from subjects exposed to, actively infected with, or recovered from COVID-19. The repertoires were made available in a free public database intended to serve as a resource for research on the immune response to SARS-CoV-2. Samples were obtained from the ongoing ImmuneRACE study (first 160 participants) and from 1,000 to 1,500 subjects provided by 6 global collaborators. Sample metadata almost always included a de-identified subject ID, COVID-19 status, age in years and sex. Where available, HLA class I and class II types were obtained from metadata supplied by the sample provider rather than from assay-based typing. The paper's findings and limits, for the study overall: Clinical and demographic metadata were provided uncurated, with the amount varying by source and participant.

TCRbeta CDR3 regions were amplified from genomic DNA by means of the immunoSEQ Assay, a bias-controlled multiplex PCR. On the authors' methods: The number of nucleated cells in each sample was estimated by amplification of reference gene primers within the assay. To quantify the absolute abundance of each unique TCRbeta CDR3 rearrangement, sequence reads were collapsed and filtered. For each sample, productive Simpson clonality was calculated by taking the square root of Simpson's diversity index across productive rearrangements. What TCRdb holds here is the immuneACCESS table cut down to in-frame rearrangements. Part of the clones is not present; checked against another copy, under half of the missing clones reflect an unresolved V gene, and the others are unexplained. The V and J calls and clone size are taken from that table; D and trimming were inferred from the DNA. The sample data list a few hundred thousand clones, and around 91% of these were observed just once. In total, the top ten clones hold more than 13% of the sample.

Participants in the prospective study were aged about 18 to 90 years, lived in about two dozen United States geographic areas, and enrolled through a virtual design. To assign participants to cohorts, the prospective study relied on clinical history that participants themselves reported in a screening survey and a study questionnaire. A participant counted as exposed if, within 2 weeks of entering the study, that participant had been in contact with someone who had a PCR-confirmed or clinician-diagnosed COVID-19 case. Each participant in the prospective study had whole blood, serum and a nasopharyngeal or oropharyngeal swab collected by mobile phlebotomists. Over a roughly 2-month period, participants in the prospective study had the option of providing additional blood draws and questionnaires. Before DNA extraction, blood samples from the prospective study were shipped at room temperature or frozen.

In the germline V gene (reference sequence), CDR1 corresponds to SEHNR and CDR2 to FQNEAQ. Its CDR3 holds 15 amino acids, cysteine through phenylalanine. Solely the CDR3 DNA is kept, with 45 bases framed from the first base. V and J are trimmed by 1 base and 5 bases, and the gene matches miss 1 base of the junction. About this clone: There is no known antigen for this receptor. Per-nucleotide qualities are absent, and no much larger clonotype sits a single base away.

The origin of this receptor is a man aged 30 to 45 who had been exposed to COVID-19. Sample: PBMCs or T cells enriched from blood (not recorded which). The rearrangement joined TRBV7-9 to TRBJ1-4; the central 10 bases match TRBD1. The CDR3 protein is CASSLGGQGNEKLFF. In nucleotide form, the sequence is TGTGCCAGCAGCTTAGGGGGACAGGGGAATGAAAAACTGTTTTTT.